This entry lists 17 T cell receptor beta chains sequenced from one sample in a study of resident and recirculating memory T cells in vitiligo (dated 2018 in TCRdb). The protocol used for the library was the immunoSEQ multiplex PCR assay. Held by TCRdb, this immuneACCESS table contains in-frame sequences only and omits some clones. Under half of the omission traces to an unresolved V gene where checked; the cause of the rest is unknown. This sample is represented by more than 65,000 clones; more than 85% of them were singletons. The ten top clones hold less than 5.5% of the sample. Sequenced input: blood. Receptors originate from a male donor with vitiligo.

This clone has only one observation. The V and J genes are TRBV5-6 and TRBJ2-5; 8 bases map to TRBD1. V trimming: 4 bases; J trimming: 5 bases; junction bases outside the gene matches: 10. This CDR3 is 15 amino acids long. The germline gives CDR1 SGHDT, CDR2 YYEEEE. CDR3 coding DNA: TGTGCCAGCAGCCCGGACCGACAGGGGTTGGAGACCCAGTACTTC. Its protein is CASSPDRQGLETQYF. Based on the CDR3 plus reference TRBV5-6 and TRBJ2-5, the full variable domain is DAGVTQSPTHLIKTRGQQVTLRCSPKSGHDTVSWYQQALGQGPQFIFQYYEEEERQRGNFPDRFSGHQFPNYSSELNVNALLLGDSALYLCASSPDRQGLETQYFGPGTRLLVL.

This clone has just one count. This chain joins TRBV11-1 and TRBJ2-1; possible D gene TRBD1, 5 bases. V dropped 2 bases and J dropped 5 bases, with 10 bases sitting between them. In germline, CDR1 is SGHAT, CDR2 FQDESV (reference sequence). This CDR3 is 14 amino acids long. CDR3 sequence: CASSLLGVDNEQFF. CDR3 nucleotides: TGTGCCAGCAGCTTATTAGGGGTGGACAATGAGCAGTTCTTC.

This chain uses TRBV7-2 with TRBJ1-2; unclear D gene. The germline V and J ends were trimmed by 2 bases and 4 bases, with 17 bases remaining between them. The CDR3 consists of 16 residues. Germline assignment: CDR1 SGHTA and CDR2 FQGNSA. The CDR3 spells CASSLKSSGYGYGYTF. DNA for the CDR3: TGTGCCAGCAGCTTAAAGTCCAGCGGGTATGGCTATGGCTACACCTTC.

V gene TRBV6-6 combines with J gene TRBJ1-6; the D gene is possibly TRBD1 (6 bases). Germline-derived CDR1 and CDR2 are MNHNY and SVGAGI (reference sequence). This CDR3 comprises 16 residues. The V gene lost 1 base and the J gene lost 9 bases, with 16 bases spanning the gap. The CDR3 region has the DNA TGTGCCAGCAGTTACTACCCGAGTCAGGGGTTTTCACCCCTCCACTTT. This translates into CASSYYPSQGFSPLHF.

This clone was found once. This CDR3 reads CASSLDAGSIEQYF. For the CDR3, the DNA is TGTGCCAGCAGCTTAGACGCGGGTTCTATCGAGCAGTACTTC. This chain connects TRBV11-3 to TRBJ2-7; D might be TRBD2 (5 bases). V was cut by 0 bases and J by 6 bases, with 12 bases left in between. Germline CDR1 and CDR2: SGHNT and YENEEA. The CDR3 consists of 14 residues.

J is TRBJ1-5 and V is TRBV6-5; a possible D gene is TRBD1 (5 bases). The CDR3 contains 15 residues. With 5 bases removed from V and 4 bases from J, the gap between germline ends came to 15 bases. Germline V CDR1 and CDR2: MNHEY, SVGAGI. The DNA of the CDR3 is TGTGCCAGCAGTCAAGGACTGGAGGGGAATCAGCCCCAGCATTTT. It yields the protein CASSQGLEGNQPQHF.

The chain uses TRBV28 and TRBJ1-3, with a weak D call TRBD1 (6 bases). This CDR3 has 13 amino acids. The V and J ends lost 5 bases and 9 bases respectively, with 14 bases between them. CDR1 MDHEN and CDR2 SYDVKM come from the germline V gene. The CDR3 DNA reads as TGTGCCAGCAGTCGACAGGCCGGAGGCACCATATATTTT. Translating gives CASSRQAGGTIYF. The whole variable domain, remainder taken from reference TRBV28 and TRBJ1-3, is DVKVTQSSRYLVKRTGEKVFLECVQDMDHENMFWYRQDPGLGLRLIYFSYDVKMKEKGDIPEGYSVSREKKERFSLILESASTNQTSMYLCASSRQAGGTIYFGEGSWLTVV.

The CDR3 sequence is CASSRNPGQGHEKLFF. The CDR3 coding sequence is TGCGCCAGCAGCCGCAATCCGGGACAGGGGCACGAAAAACTGTTTTTT. This chain uses TRBV4-3 with TRBJ1-4, with 10 bases aligning to TRBD1. Losses at the gene ends were 4 bases for V and 8 bases for J; bases not matched to a gene: 10. The CDR3 consists of 16 residues. From germline, CDR1 is LGHNA and CDR2 YSLEER.

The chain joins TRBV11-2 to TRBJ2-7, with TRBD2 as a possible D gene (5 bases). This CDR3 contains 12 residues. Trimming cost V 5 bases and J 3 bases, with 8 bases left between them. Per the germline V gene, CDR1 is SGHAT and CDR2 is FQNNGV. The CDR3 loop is CASSGGRYEQYF. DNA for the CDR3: TGTGCCAGCAGCGGAGGCCGCTACGAGCAGTACTTC.

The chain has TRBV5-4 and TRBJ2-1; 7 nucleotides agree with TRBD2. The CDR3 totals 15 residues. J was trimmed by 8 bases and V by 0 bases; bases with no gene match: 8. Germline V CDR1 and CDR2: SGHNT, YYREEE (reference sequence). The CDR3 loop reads CASSLELAILDEQFF. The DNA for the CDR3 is TGTGCCAGCAGCTTGGAACTAGCGATACTCGATGAGCAGTTCTTC.

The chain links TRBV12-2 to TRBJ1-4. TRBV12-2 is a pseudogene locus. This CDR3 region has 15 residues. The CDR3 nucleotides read TGTGCAAGTCGCTCCCGGCGAGGGTCGAATGAAAAACTGTTTTTT. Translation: CASRSRRGSNEKLFF.

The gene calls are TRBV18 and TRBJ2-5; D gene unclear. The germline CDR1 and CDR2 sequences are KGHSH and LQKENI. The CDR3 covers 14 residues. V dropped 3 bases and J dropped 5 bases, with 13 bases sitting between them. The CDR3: CASSPPTILETQYF. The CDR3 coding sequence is TGTGCCAGCTCACCTCCTACGATCCTGGAGACCCAGTACTTC.

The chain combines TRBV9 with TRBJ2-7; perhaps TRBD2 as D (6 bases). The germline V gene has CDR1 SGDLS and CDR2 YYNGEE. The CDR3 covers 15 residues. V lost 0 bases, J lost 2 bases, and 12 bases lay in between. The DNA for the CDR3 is TGTGCCAGCAGCGTAGGGGGGAGGCAGACCTACGAGCAGTACTTC. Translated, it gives CASSVGGRQTYEQYF.

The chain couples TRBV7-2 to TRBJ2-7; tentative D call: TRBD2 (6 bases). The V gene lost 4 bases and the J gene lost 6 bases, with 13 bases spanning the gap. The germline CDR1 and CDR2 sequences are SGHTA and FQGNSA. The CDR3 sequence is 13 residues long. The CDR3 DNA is TGTGCCAGCAGCTCAAGCCCAGCGGGCGAGCAGTACTTC. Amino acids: CASSSSPAGEQYF.

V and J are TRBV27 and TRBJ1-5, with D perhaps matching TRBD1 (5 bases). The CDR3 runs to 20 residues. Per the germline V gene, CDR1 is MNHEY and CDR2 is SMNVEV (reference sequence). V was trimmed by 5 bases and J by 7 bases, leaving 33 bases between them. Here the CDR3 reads CASSSCGDSNQPGGDQPQHF. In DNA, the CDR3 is TGTGCCAGCAGTAGCTGCGGGGACTCCAATCAGCCCGGGGGAGACCAGCCCCAGCATTTT.

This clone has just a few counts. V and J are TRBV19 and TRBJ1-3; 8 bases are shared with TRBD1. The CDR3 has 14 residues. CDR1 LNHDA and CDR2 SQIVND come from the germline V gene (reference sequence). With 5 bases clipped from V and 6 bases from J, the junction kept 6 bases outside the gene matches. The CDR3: CASSPGQGENTIYF. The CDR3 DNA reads TGTGCCAGTAGTCCTGGACAGGGTGAAAACACCATATATTTT.

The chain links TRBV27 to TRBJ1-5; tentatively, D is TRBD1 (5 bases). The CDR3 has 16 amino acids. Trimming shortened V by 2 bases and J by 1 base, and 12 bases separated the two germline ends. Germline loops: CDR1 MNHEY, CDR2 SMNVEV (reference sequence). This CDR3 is CASSLRGQGSNQPQHF. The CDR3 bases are TGTGCCAGCAGTTTAAGGGGCCAGGGAAGCAATCAGCCCCAGCATTTT.